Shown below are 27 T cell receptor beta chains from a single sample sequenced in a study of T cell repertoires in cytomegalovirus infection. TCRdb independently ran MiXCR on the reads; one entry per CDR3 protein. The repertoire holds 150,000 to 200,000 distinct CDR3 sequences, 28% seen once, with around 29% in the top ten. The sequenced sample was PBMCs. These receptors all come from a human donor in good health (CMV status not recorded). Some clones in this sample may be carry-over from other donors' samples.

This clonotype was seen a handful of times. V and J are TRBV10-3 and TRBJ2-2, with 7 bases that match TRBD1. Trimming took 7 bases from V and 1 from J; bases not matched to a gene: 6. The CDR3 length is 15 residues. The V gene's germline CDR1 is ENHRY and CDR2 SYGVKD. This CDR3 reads CAITKDRRNTGELFF. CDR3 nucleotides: TGTGCCATCACCAAGGACAGGCGGAACACCGGGGAGCTGTTTTTT.

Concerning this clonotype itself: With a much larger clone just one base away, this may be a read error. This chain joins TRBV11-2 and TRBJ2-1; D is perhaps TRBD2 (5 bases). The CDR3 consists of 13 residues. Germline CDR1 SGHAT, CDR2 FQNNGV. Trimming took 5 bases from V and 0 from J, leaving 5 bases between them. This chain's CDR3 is CASSTSSYNEQFF. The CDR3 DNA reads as TGTGCCAGCAGCACTAGCTCCTACAATGAGCAGTTCTTC.

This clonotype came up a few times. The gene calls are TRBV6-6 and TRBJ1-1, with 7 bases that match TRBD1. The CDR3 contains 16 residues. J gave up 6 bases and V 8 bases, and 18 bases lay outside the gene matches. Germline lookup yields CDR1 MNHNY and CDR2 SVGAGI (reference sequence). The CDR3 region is CASRQGGTAEQAEAFF. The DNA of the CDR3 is TGTGCCAGCCGCCAAGGGGGGACAGCTGAACAGGCTGAAGCTTTCTTT.

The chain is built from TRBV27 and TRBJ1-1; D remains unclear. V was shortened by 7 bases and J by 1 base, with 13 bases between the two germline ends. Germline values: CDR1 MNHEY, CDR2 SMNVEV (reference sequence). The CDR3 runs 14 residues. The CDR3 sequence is CASTPRAANTEAFF. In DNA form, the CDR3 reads TGTGCCAGCACCCCCCGGGCCGCGAACACTGAAGCTTTCTTT.

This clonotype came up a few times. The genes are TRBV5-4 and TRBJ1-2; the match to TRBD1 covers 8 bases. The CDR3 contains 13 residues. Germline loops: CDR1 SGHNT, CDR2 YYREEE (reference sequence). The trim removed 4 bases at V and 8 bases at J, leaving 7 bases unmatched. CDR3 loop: CASSPGRDRGYTF. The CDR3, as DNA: TGTGCCAGCAGCCCCGGAAGGGACAGGGGCTACACCTTC.

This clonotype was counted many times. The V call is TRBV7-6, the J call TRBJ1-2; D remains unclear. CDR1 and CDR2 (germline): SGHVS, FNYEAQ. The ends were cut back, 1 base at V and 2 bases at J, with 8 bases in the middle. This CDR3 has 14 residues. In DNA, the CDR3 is TGTGCCAGCAGCTTAGACACTTTCAACTATGGCTACACCTTC. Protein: CASSLDTFNYGYTF.

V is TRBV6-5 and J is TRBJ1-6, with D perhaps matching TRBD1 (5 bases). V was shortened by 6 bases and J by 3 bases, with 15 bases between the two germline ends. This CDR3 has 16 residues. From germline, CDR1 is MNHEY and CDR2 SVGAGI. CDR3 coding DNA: TGTGCCAGCAGGGTCGACGGGGGATACTATAATTCACCCCTCCACTTT. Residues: CASRVDGGYYNSPLHF.

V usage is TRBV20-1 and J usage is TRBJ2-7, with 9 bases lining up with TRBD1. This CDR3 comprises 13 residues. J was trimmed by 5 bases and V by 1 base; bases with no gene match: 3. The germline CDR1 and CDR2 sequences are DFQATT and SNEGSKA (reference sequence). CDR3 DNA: TGCAGTGCTAGAGGGGACAGGGCCAACGAGCAGTACTTC. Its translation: CSARGDRANEQYF.

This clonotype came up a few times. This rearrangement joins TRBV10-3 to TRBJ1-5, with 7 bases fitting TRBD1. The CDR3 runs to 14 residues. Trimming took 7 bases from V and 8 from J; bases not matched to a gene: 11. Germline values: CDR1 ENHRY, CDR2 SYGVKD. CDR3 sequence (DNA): TGTGCCATCAATTCTGACAGGGTGGGTAAGCCCCAGCATTTT. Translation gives CAINSDRVGKPQHF.

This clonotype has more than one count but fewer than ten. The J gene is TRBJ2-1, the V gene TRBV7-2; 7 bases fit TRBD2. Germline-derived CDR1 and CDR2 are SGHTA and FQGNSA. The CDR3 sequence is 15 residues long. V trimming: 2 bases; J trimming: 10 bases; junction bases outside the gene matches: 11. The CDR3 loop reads CASSLRLAVPGEQFF. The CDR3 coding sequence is TGTGCCAGCAGCTTAAGGCTAGCGGTCCCAGGGGAGCAGTTCTTC.

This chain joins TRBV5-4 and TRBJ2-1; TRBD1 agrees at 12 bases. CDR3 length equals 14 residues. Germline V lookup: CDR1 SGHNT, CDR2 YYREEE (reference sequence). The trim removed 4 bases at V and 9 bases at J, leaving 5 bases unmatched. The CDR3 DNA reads TGTGCCAGCAGCGTGGGACAGGGGGCTGGTGAGCAGTTCTTC. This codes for CASSVGQGAGEQFF.

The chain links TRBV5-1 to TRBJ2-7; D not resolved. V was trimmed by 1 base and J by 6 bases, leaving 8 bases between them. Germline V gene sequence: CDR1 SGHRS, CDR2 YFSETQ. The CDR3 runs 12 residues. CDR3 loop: CASSLSDAEQYF. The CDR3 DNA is TGCGCCAGCAGCTTGAGCGATGCCGAGCAGTACTTC.

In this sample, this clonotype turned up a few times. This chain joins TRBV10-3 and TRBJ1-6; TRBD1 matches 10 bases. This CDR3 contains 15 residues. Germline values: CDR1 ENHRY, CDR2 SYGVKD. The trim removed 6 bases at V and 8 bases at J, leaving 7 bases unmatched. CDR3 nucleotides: TGTGCCATCAGCCTAACCGGGACAGGGGATTCACCCCTCCACTTT. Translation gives CAISLTGTGDSPLHF.

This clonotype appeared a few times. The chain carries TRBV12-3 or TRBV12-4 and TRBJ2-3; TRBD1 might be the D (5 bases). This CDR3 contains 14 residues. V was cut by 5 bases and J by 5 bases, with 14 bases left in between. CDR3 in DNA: TGTGCCAGCAGTGACGATCGACAGATAGATACGCAGTATTTT. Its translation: CASSDDRQIDTQYF.

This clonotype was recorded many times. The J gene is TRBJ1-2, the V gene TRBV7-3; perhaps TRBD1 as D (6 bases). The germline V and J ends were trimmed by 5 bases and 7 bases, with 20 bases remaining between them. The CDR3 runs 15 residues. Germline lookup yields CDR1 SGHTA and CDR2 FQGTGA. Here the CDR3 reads CASSPRPRGAGGYTF. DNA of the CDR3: TGTGCCAGCAGCCCGCGCCCGCGGGGGGCTGGTGGCTACACCTTC.

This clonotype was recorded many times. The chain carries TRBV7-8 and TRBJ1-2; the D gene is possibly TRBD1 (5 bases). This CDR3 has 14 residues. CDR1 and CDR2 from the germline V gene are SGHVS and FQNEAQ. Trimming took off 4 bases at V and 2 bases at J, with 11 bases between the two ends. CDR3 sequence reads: CASSSTVGNYGYTF. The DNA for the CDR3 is TGTGCCAGCAGCTCGACAGTGGGGAACTATGGCTACACCTTC.

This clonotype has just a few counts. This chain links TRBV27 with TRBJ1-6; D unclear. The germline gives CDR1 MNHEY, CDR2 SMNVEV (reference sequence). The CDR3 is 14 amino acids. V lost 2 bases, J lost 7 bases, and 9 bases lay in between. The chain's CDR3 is CASSLPVENSPLHF. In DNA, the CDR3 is TGTGCCAGCAGTTTACCGGTAGAGAATTCACCCCTCCACTTT.

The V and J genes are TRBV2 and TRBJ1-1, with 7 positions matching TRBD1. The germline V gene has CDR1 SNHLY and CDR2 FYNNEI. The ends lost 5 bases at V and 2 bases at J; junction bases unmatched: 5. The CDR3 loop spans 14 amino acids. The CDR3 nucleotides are TGTGCCAGCAGTCCGACAGGGTTTAACACTGAAGCTTTCTTT. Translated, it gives CASSPTGFNTEAFF.

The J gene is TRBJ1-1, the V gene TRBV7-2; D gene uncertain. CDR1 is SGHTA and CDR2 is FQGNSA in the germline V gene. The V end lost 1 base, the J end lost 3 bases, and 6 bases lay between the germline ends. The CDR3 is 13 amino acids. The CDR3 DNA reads TGTGCCAGCAGCTTAGGGGCGTACACTGAAGCTTTCTTT. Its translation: CASSLGAYTEAFF. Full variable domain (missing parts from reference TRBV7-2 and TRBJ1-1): GAGVSQSPSNKVTEKGKDVELRCDPISGHTALYWYRQSLGQGLEFLIYFQGNSAPDKSGLPSDRFSAERTGGSVSTLTIQRTQQEDSAVYLCASSLGAYTEAFFGQGTRLTVV.

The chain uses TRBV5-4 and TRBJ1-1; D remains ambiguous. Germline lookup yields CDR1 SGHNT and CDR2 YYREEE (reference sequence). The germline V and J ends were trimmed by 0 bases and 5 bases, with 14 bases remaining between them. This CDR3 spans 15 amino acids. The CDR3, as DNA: TGTGCCAGCAGCTTGGGAACAGACCTTAGGACTGAAGCTTTCTTT. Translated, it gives CASSLGTDLRTEAFF.

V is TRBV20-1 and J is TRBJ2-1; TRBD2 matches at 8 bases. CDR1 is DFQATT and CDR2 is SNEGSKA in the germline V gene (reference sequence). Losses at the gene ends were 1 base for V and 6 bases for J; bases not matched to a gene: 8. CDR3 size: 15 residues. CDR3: CSARGFSGELNEQFF. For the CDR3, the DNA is TGCAGTGCTAGAGGATTTAGCGGGGAGCTCAATGAGCAGTTCTTC.

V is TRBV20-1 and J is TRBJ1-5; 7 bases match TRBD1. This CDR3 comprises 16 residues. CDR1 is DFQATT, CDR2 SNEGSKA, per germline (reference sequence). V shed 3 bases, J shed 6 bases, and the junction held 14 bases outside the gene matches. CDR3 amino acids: CSASPLFDRVAQPQHF. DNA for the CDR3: TGCAGTGCTAGTCCTCTCTTCGACAGGGTCGCTCAGCCCCAGCATTTT.

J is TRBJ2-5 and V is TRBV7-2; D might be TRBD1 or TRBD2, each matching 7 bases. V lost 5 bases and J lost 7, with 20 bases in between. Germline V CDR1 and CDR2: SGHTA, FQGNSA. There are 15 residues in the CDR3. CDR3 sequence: CASSPPGGGVVTQYF. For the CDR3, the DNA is TGTGCCAGCAGCCCGCCAGGGGGGGGCGTTGTGACCCAGTACTTC.

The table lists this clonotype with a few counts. Here the CDR3 DNA reads TGTGCCAGCAGCTTTTTACAGGGGGCTGGCGGCTACACCTTC. This sequence encodes CASSFLQGAGGYTF. This sequence joins TRBV7-2 and TRBJ1-2, with 9 positions matching TRBD1. The CDR3 runs 14 residues. The germline V gene has CDR1 SGHTA and CDR2 FQGNSA. J lost 8 bases, V lost 3 bases, and 7 bases had no gene match.

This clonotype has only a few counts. The CDR3 loop reads CASNRDGEGGTEAFF. The DNA for the CDR3 is TGTGCCTCAAACCGGGACGGCGAAGGTGGCACTGAAGCTTTCTTT. The chain has TRBV10-3 and TRBJ1-1, with a possible D match to TRBD1 (5 bases). CDR1 and CDR2 from the germline V gene are ENHRY and SYGVKD. V gave up 11 bases and J gave up 4 bases, with 23 bases separating them. This CDR3 contains 15 residues.

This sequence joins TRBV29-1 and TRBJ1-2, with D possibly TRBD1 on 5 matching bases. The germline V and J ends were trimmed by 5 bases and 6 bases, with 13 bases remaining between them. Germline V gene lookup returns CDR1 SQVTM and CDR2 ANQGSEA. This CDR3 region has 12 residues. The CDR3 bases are TGCAGCGTTCTACAGGTTGATCATGGCTACACCTTC. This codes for CSVLQVDHGYTF. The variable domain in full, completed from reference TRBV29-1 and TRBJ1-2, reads SAVISQKPSRDICQRGTSLTIQCQVDSQVTMMFWYRQQPGQSLTLIATANQGSEATYESGFVIDKFPISRPNLTFSTLTVSNMSPEDSSIYLCSVLQVDHGYTFGSGTRLTVV.

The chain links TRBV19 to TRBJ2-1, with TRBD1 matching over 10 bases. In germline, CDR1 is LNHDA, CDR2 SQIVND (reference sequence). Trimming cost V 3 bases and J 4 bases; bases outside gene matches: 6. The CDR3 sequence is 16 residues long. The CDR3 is CASSILSGQGYNEQFF. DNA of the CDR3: TGTGCCAGTAGTATCCTCTCGGGACAGGGGTACAATGAGCAGTTCTTC.